This TCR beta chain came from a study of blood T cell repertoires in COVID-19. Original data processing: Amplification with reference gene primers provided the estimates of nucleated cell counts. TCRdb keeps only in-frame clones here, not all; method: immunoSEQ multiplex PCR. The D gene and trimming were derived from the DNA, and the V and J assignments and clone size from that table. In the table there are over 200,000 clones, 88% of which are singletons. The CDR3 has 16 residues. The germline gives CDR1 LNHDA, CDR2 SQIVND (reference sequence). The trim removed 1 base at V and 7 bases at J, leaving 5 bases unmatched.

The receptor comes from a woman aged 55-69 years with acute or convalescent COVID-19. Sample: peripheral blood. J is TRBJ2-1 and V is TRBV19; 12 nucleotides match TRBD2. CDR3 in amino acids: CASSIGTSGAHNEQFF. Written as DNA, the CDR3 is TGTGCCAGTAGTATAGGGACTAGCGGGGCTCATAATGAGCAGTTCTTC.